This T cell receptor beta chain came from a study of blood T cells in healthy people across ages. This clonotype was observed a handful of times. Its antigen is not identified. Study results and caveats: Versus aged donors, long-lived donors had higher diversity and more naive CD4+ cells. Observed TCR beta diversity per million T cells went down as age went up. This fall followed a roughly linear course with age. Possibly confounding the expanded clonotype changes was the fact that donor CMV status was unknown.

Together with a sample-barcoded 5' primer, a J-beta primer mix was included in a second PCR lasting about 6 to 11 cycles. Each cDNA molecule received a tag from a template-switch adaptor that had 12 random nucleotides. MiXCR, applied by TCRdb to the 5' RACE reads, yields one record per CDR3 protein. The sample has about 720,000 distinct CDR3 sequences, 20% to 25% seen once. V was cut by 2 bases and J by 7 bases, with 8 bases left in between. In germline, CDR1 is SGHTA, CDR2 FQGNSA. CDR3 length: 12 residues. The TCR comes from a man between 65 and 85 years old in good health. The chain has TRBV7-2 and TRBJ2-5; D is undetermined. Material for sequencing was blood. This chain's CDR3 is CASSLFPGTQYF. The CDR3 DNA reads as TGTGCCAGCAGCTTATTTCCAGGGACCCAGTACTTC.